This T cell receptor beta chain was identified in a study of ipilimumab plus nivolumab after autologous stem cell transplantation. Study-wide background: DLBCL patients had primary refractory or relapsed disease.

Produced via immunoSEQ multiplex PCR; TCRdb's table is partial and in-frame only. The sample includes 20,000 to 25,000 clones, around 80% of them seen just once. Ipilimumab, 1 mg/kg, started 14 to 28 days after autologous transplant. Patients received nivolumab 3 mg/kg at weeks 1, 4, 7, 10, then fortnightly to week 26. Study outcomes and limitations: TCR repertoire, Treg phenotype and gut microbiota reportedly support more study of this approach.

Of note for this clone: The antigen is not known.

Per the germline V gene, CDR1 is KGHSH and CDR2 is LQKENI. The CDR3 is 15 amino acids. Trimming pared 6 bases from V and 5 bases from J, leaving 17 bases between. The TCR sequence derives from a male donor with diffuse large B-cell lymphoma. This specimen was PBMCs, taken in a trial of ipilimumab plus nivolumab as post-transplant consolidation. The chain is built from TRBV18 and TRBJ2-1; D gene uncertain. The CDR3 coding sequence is TGTGCCAGCTCTCCCAGCCAGGTATGGAACAATGAGCAGTTCTTC. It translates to CASSPSQVWNNEQFF.